This is a list of T cell receptor beta chains from one sample in a study of Graves' ophthalmopathy and Graves' hyperthyroidism. TCRdb re-called the multiplex PCR reads through MiXCR, storing one row per CDR3 protein. The data contain 350,000 to 450,000 distinct CDR3 sequences, around 20% of them singletons. Source material: peripheral blood. The receptors here all came from a woman younger than 35 with Graves' ophthalmopathy. Each CDR3 is given with its conserved first and last residue. Each record gives: clone size, V gene, D gene, J gene, CDR3 protein, CDR3 DNA. The D gene is left open where the match is weak. Some rows mark clone size as missing; the rest say once, few, many or name a class of expanded clone.

abundance: many
v_gene: TRBV28
d_gene: TRBD1
j_gene: TRBJ2-7
CDR3aa: CASRGTGPGSSYEQYF
CDR3nt: TGTGCCAGCAGGGGGACAGGGCCGGGAAGCTCCTACGAGCAGTACTTC

abundance: many
v_gene: TRBV2
d_gene: .
j_gene: TRBJ1-5
CDR3aa: CASRGQPNQPQHF
CDR3nt: TGTGCCAGCAGAGGTCAGCCCAATCAGCCCCAGCATTTT

abundance: many
v_gene: TRBV28
d_gene: TRBD2
j_gene: TRBJ2-7
CDR3aa: CASSSESREGNEQYF
CDR3nt: TGTGCCAGCAGTTCCGAATCGCGGGAGGGGAACGAGCAGTACTTC

abundance: many
v_gene: TRBV5-6
d_gene: .
j_gene: TRBJ2-5
CDR3aa: CASSLTQSGQETQYF
CDR3nt: TGTGCCAGCAGCTTGACCCAGAGTGGACAAGAGACCCAGTACTTC

abundance: .
v_gene: TRBV11-2
d_gene: TRBD1
j_gene: TRBJ1-5
CDR3aa: CASSPRTVSGTGSNQPQHF
CDR3nt: TGTGCCAGCAGCCCACGAACAGTCTCCGGGACAGGAAGCAATCAGCCCCAGCATTTT

abundance: many
v_gene: TRBV4-1
d_gene: TRBD1
j_gene: TRBJ2-6
CDR3aa: CASSQPLQGALVPGANVLTF
CDR3nt: TGCGCCAGCAGCCAGCCATTACAGGGGGCACTGGTCCCTGGGGCCAACGTCCTGACTTTC

abundance: many
v_gene: TRBV20-1
d_gene: TRBD1
j_gene: TRBJ1-5
CDR3aa: CSATQGSQPQHF
CDR3nt: TGCAGTGCTACACAGGGGTCCCAGCCCCAGCATTTT

abundance: many
v_gene: TRBV30
d_gene: TRBD1
j_gene: TRBJ2-7
CDR3aa: CAWSPLGQGGMYEQYF
CDR3nt: TGTGCCTGGAGCCCCCTCGGACAGGGGGGAATGTACGAGCAGTACTTC

abundance: many
v_gene: TRBV20-1
d_gene: .
j_gene: TRBJ1-5
CDR3aa: CSARPGLGPQHF
CDR3nt: TGCAGTGCCAGGCCAGGCCTTGGGCCCCAGCATTTT

abundance: .
v_gene: TRBV19
d_gene: TRBD1
j_gene: TRBJ2-7
CDR3aa: CASSSQTGTGGPFGSYEQYF
CDR3nt: TGTGCCAGTAGTTCTCAAACCGGGACAGGGGGGCCCTTCGGCTCCTACGAGCAGTACTTC

abundance: many
v_gene: TRBV28
d_gene: .
j_gene: TRBJ2-7
CDR3aa: CASSLQNQGFREQYF
CDR3nt: TGTGCCAGCAGTTTACAAAACCAGGGGTTTCGCGAGCAGTACTTC

abundance: many
v_gene: TRBV6-5
d_gene: .
j_gene: TRBJ2-7
CDR3aa: CASSYSLTGALRGEYF
CDR3nt: TGTGCCAGCAGTTACTCCTTGACGGGAGCCCTAAGGGGGGAGTACTTC

abundance: many
v_gene: TRBV2
d_gene: TRBD1
j_gene: TRBJ2-7
CDR3aa: CASSEAGTGVYEQYF
CDR3nt: TGTGCCAGCAGTGAAGCCGGGACAGGGGTCTACGAGCAGTACTTC

abundance: .
v_gene: TRBV27
d_gene: .
j_gene: TRBJ2-7
CDR3aa: CASSLRRAYEQYF
CDR3nt: TGTGCCAGCAGTTTAAGGAGGGCTTACGAGCAGTACTTC

abundance: many
v_gene: TRBV7-8
d_gene: .
j_gene: TRBJ1-1
CDR3aa: CASSSHRLSRSPNGEAFF
CDR3nt: TGTGCCAGCAGCTCACATCGTCTGTCCCGCTCCCCGAACGGTGAAGCTTTCTTT

abundance: .
v_gene: TRBV28
d_gene: .
j_gene: TRBJ2-7
CDR3aa: CASRPPGLKQYF
CDR3nt: TGTGCCAGCAGGCCCCCAGGGCTCAAGCAGTACTTC

abundance: many
v_gene: TRBV12-3/TRBV12-4
d_gene: .
j_gene: TRBJ1-2
CDR3aa: CASSLLGGYTF
CDR3nt: TGTGCCAGCAGCTTGCTAGGCGGCTACACCTTC

abundance: .
v_gene: TRBV6-5
d_gene: TRBD2
j_gene: TRBJ2-7
CDR3aa: CASSSLAGDSYEQYF
CDR3nt: TGTGCCAGCAGTTCCCTAGCGGGGGACTCCTACGAGCAGTACTTC

abundance: many
v_gene: TRBV7-2
d_gene: TRBD2
j_gene: TRBJ2-7
CDR3aa: CASSLASSGKDEQYF
CDR3nt: TGTGCCAGCAGCTTAGCCTCCAGCGGGAAAGACGAGCAGTACTTC

abundance: many
v_gene: TRBV6-2/TRBV6-3
d_gene: .
j_gene: TRBJ2-7
CDR3aa: CASSRAQGYEQYF
CDR3nt: TGTGCCAGCAGTAGAGCACAGGGATACGAGCAGTACTTC

abundance: .
v_gene: TRBV12-3/TRBV12-4
d_gene: .
j_gene: TRBJ2-7
CDR3aa: CASSWKGTPDYEQYF
CDR3nt: TGTGCCAGCAGCTGGAAGGGGACTCCTGACTACGAGCAGTACTTC

abundance: many
v_gene: TRBV6-1
d_gene: .
j_gene: TRBJ2-7
CDR3aa: CASRAGGLSSYEQYF
CDR3nt: TGTGCCAGCAGGGCGGGCGGGTTGAGCTCCTACGAGCAGTACTTC

abundance: many
v_gene: TRBV20-1
d_gene: .
j_gene: TRBJ1-5
CDR3aa: CSATRAGRVIPQHF
CDR3nt: TGCAGTGCTACCCGAGCAGGGAGGGTCATCCCCCAGCATTTT

abundance: many
v_gene: TRBV7-9
d_gene: .
j_gene: TRBJ2-4
CDR3aa: CASSLGGSVLENIQYF
CDR3nt: TGTGCCAGCAGCTTAGGAGGGTCCGTGCTCGAAAACATTCAGTACTTC

abundance: many
v_gene: TRBV20-1
d_gene: TRBD2
j_gene: TRBJ2-7
CDR3aa: CSASYLWGTSGSYEQYF
CDR3nt: TGCAGTGCTAGTTATCTATGGGGGACTAGCGGATCCTACGAGCAGTACTTC

abundance: many
v_gene: TRBV20-1
d_gene: TRBD2
j_gene: TRBJ2-5
CDR3aa: CSARVGLAVYQETQYF
CDR3nt: TGCAGTGCTAGAGTGGGGCTAGCGGTGTACCAAGAGACCCAGTACTTC

abundance: many
v_gene: TRBV11-1
d_gene: TRBD1
j_gene: TRBJ1-3
CDR3aa: CASTTTGLVSGNTIYF
CDR3nt: TGTGCCAGCACGACGACAGGGCTAGTCTCTGGAAACACCATATATTTT

abundance: many
v_gene: TRBV28
d_gene: .
j_gene: TRBJ1-1
CDR3aa: CASSSRRGGLTEAFF
CDR3nt: TGTGCCAGCAGTTCGCGGCGGGGGGGCCTCACTGAAGCTTTCTTT

abundance: few
v_gene: TRBV3-1
d_gene: .
j_gene: TRBJ1-1
CDR3aa: CASSQAEFPDTEAFF
CDR3nt: TGTGCCAGCAGCCAAGCTGAGTTTCCGGACACTGAAGCTTTCTTT

abundance: many
v_gene: TRBV11-1
d_gene: TRBD1
j_gene: TRBJ1-1
CDR3aa: CASSIRYRGGTEAFF
CDR3nt: TGTGCCAGCAGCATACGGTACAGGGGCGGAACTGAAGCTTTCTTT

abundance: once
v_gene: TRBV6-2/TRBV6-3
d_gene: TRBD1
j_gene: TRBJ1-5
CDR3aa: CASSLFPDRGLERPQHF
CDR3nt: TGTGCCAGCAGTTTATTCCCAGACAGGGGGCTTGAGCGGCCCCAGCATTTT

abundance: many
v_gene: TRBV11-2
d_gene: .
j_gene: TRBJ2-6
CDR3aa: CASSFQRANVLTF
CDR3nt: TGTGCCAGCAGCTTCCAAAGGGCCAACGTCCTGACTTTC

abundance: many
v_gene: TRBV11-2
d_gene: .
j_gene: TRBJ2-5
CDR3aa: CASSLGATQETQYF
CDR3nt: TGTGCCAGCAGCTTAGGGGCCACGCAAGAGACCCAGTACTTC

abundance: many
v_gene: TRBV27
d_gene: .
j_gene: TRBJ1-4
CDR3aa: CASSPSPNEKLFF
CDR3nt: TGTGCCAGCAGTCCGAGCCCGAATGAAAAACTGTTTTTT

abundance: many
v_gene: TRBV9
d_gene: TRBD2
j_gene: TRBJ2-5
CDR3aa: CASGTSGGVETQYF
CDR3nt: TGTGCCAGCGGAACAAGCGGGGGAGTGGAGACCCAGTACTTC

abundance: many
v_gene: TRBV30
d_gene: .
j_gene: TRBJ2-7
CDR3aa: CAWSANRAYEQYF
CDR3nt: TGTGCCTGGAGTGCTAACAGGGCCTACGAGCAGTACTTC

abundance: many
v_gene: TRBV5-1
d_gene: .
j_gene: TRBJ2-1
CDR3aa: CASSFQGWQFF
CDR3nt: TGCGCCAGCAGCTTCCAGGGGTGGCAGTTCTTC

abundance: many
v_gene: TRBV4-1
d_gene: .
j_gene: TRBJ1-1
CDR3aa: CASSQTRGGGTEAFF
CDR3nt: TGCGCCAGCAGCCAGACTAGGGGAGGGGGCACTGAAGCTTTCTTT

abundance: .
v_gene: TRBV11-1
d_gene: TRBD1
j_gene: TRBJ1-2
CDR3aa: CASSFGDRGANYGYTF
CDR3nt: TGTGCCAGCAGCTTCGGGGACAGGGGCGCCAACTATGGCTACACCTTC

abundance: once
v_gene: TRBV28
d_gene: .
j_gene: TRBJ1-1
CDR3aa: CASSYMGHSNTEAFF
CDR3nt: TGTGCCAGCAGCTACATGGGACATTCGAACACTGAAGCTTTCTTT

abundance: many
v_gene: TRBV11-2
d_gene: .
j_gene: TRBJ2-7
CDR3aa: CASSLVQRRGLANEQYF
CDR3nt: TGTGCCAGCAGCTTAGTTCAGAGGAGGGGGCTGGCCAACGAGCAGTACTTC

abundance: many
v_gene: TRBV18
d_gene: TRBD1
j_gene: TRBJ1-1
CDR3aa: CASSPLPTGSTNTEAFF
CDR3nt: TGTGCCAGCTCACCACTACCGACAGGGTCGACCAACACTGAAGCTTTCTTT

abundance: few
v_gene: TRBV18
d_gene: .
j_gene: TRBJ2-5
CDR3aa: CASSPPQVQETQYF
CDR3nt: TGTGCCAGCTCACCACCACAGGTCCAAGAGACCCAGTACTTC

abundance: many
v_gene: TRBV24-1
d_gene: TRBD1
j_gene: TRBJ2-7
CDR3aa: CATSDSDRVAGEQYF
CDR3nt: TGTGCCACCAGTGATTCTGACAGGGTAGCAGGAGAGCAGTACTTC

abundance: .
v_gene: TRBV18
d_gene: TRBD1
j_gene: TRBJ2-7
CDR3aa: CASSSGTGYLGEQYF
CDR3nt: TGTGCCAGCTCATCCGGGACAGGGTATTTGGGCGAGCAGTACTTC

abundance: many
v_gene: TRBV20-1
d_gene: TRBD1
j_gene: TRBJ2-5
CDR3aa: CSAETGGQETQYF
CDR3nt: TGCAGTGCAGAGACAGGGGGCCAGGAGACCCAGTACTTC

abundance: .
v_gene: TRBV12-3/TRBV12-4
d_gene: TRBD1
j_gene: TRBJ2-7
CDR3aa: CASSLKGGDRVKYEQYF
CDR3nt: TGTGCCAGCAGTTTAAAAGGAGGGGACAGGGTCAAATACGAGCAGTACTTC

abundance: .
v_gene: TRBV7-2
d_gene: .
j_gene: TRBJ2-5
CDR3aa: CASSFTATQETQYF
CDR3nt: TGTGCCAGCAGCTTCACAGCAACTCAAGAGACCCAGTACTTC

abundance: .
v_gene: TRBV28
d_gene: .
j_gene: TRBJ2-7
CDR3aa: CASSLPRVPHEQYF
CDR3nt: TGTGCCAGCAGTTTACCCAGAGTTCCCCACGAGCAGTACTTC

abundance: .
v_gene: TRBV12-3/TRBV12-4
d_gene: TRBD1
j_gene: TRBJ2-7
CDR3aa: CASSWTGVGNEQYF
CDR3nt: TGTGCCAGCAGTTGGACAGGGGTAGGGAACGAGCAGTACTTC

abundance: many
v_gene: TRBV12-3/TRBV12-4
d_gene: .
j_gene: TRBJ1-2
CDR3aa: CASSLPGQLYGYTF
CDR3nt: TGTGCCAGCAGTTTACCGGGGCAGCTTTATGGCTACACCTTC

abundance: .
v_gene: TRBV6-1
d_gene: TRBD1
j_gene: TRBJ1-2
CDR3aa: CASSRPGTGYNGYTF
CDR3nt: TGTGCCAGCAGTCGTCCCGGGACAGGTTACAATGGCTACACCTTC

abundance: .
v_gene: TRBV6-5
d_gene: .
j_gene: TRBJ1-2
CDR3aa: CASSYVLAGNTYGYTF
CDR3nt: TGTGCCAGCAGTTACGTCTTAGCGGGTAACACCTATGGCTACACCTTC

abundance: many
v_gene: TRBV28
d_gene: .
j_gene: TRBJ2-7
CDR3aa: CASRPSGGPYEQYF
CDR3nt: TGTGCCAGCAGACCCTCCGGGGGACCCTACGAGCAGTACTTC

abundance: many
v_gene: TRBV3-1
d_gene: .
j_gene: TRBJ1-1
CDR3aa: CASSQIYSPEAFF
CDR3nt: TGTGCCAGCAGCCAGATCTACAGTCCTGAAGCTTTCTTT

abundance: many
v_gene: TRBV9
d_gene: TRBD1
j_gene: TRBJ2-2
CDR3aa: CASSLTLTGSGTGELFF
CDR3nt: TGTGCCAGCAGCCTGACATTGACAGGGTCGGGCACCGGGGAGCTGTTTTTT

abundance: many
v_gene: TRBV29-1
d_gene: .
j_gene: TRBJ1-2
CDR3aa: CSVGGAGATGDGYTF
CDR3nt: TGCAGCGTGGGGGGAGCCGGGGCCACCGGGGATGGCTACACCTTC